The sequence of this T cell receptor (beta chain) was determined in a study of blood T cell repertoires in COVID-19. Cohorts were assigned according to the clinical history that participants reported. The CDR3 loop spans 13 amino acids. Germline V CDR1 and CDR2: SQVTM, ANQGSEA. The J segment lost 5 bases and the V segment lost 3 bases, leaving 5 bases of the junction unmatched. Clones were sequenced by immunoSEQ multiplex PCR, and TCRdb holds only the in-frame ones, with some missing. This sample has about 220,000 clones, with 88% found just once. This chain links TRBV29-1 with TRBJ2-5; 8 bases match TRBD2. The sample comprised PBMCs or T cells enriched from blood (not recorded which). The source is a woman aged 30 to 39 who had recovered from COVID-19. CDR3 DNA sequence: TGCAGCGTTGATGGCGGGGGGTCTGAGACCCAGTACTTC. It is translated as CSVDGGGSETQYF.